This entry concerns a single T cell receptor beta chain. This record belongs to a study of radiotherapy plus CTLA-4 blockade in lung cancer. CDR3 length: 14 amino acids. V was trimmed by 9 bases and J by 2 bases, leaving 13 bases between them. Germline loops: CDR1 WSHSY, CDR2 SAAADI. Profiling relied on immunoSEQ multiplex PCR, and the TCRdb table lists in-frame clones only, not all of them. The repertoire has tens of thousands of clones, around three quarters of them found once; the top ten carry 16%. The chain is built from TRBV10-2 and TRBJ2-2, with D possibly called TRBD1 or TRBD2 (5 bases each). This receptor was taken from a human donor with non-small cell lung cancer that progressed on radiotherapy plus ipilimumab. The specimen comprised peripheral blood, sampled from a patient treated with radiotherapy plus ipilimumab. The CDR3 nucleotides are TGCGCCAGAAGAGGGACGGAAAACACCGGGGAGCTGTTTTTT. Protein: CARRGTENTGELFF.